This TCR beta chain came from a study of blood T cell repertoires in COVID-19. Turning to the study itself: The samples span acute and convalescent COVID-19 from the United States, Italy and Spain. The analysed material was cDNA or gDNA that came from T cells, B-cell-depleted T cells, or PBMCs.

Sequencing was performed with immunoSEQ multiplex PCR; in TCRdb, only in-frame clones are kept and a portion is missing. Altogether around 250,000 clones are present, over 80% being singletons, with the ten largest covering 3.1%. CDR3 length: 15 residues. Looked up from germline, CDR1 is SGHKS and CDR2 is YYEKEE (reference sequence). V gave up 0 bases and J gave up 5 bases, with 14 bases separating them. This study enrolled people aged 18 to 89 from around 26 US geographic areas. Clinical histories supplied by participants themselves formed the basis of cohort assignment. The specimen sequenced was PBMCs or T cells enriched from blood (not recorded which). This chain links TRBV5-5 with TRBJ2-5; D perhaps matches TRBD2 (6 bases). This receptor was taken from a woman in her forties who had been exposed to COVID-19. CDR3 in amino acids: CASSLAPREAETQYF. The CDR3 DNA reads TGTGCCAGCAGCTTGGCCCCCAGGGAGGCGGAGACCCAGTACTTC.